These 11 T cell receptor beta chains were sequenced from one sample in a study of cytomegalovirus exposure and HLA in healthy donors. PCR amplification relied on 60 Vbeta primers (plus 13 Jbeta primers). The method was immunoSEQ multiplex PCR; TCRdb's version includes in-frame clones alone and lacks a portion of them. The table lists fewer than 200,000 clones, around 87% of them singletons. Sequenced sample: PBMCs. The receptors were sampled from a boy under 10 years old in good health and CMV-seronegative.

The chain employs TRBV30 and TRBJ2-5; weak D call: TRBD2 (7 bases). V lost 4 bases and J 8 bases, leaving 17 bases between the germline ends. The CDR3 extends over 13 amino acids. CDR1 is GTSNPN, CDR2 SVGIG, per germline (reference sequence). CDR3 residues: CAWNPGGRETQYF. CDR3 nucleotide sequence: TGTGCCTGGAACCCGGGGGGCCGAGAAACCCAGTACTTC.

This clone appeared a single time. The CDR3 here is CASSAVGGQGETQYF. The CDR3 bases are TGTGCCAGCAGCGCGGTCGGGGGGCAGGGTGAGACCCAGTACTTC. The genes are TRBV7-9 and TRBJ2-5; a weak D match, TRBD2 (7 bases). CDR3 length: 15 residues. V was clipped by 5 bases and J by 5 bases, with 18 bases between them. Per germline, CDR1 SEHNR and CDR2 FQNEAQ (reference sequence).

The CDR3 sequence is CASSLDWKGEGETQYF. The DNA for the CDR3 is TGTGCCAGCAGCTTAGATTGGAAGGGGGAAGGGGAGACCCAGTACTTC. This chain uses TRBV7-8 with TRBJ2-5; maybe TRBD1 (6 bases). Germline V lookup: CDR1 SGHVS, CDR2 FQNEAQ. V lost 1 base to trimming and J lost 5 bases, with 17 bases between them. This CDR3 is 16 amino acids long.

The V gene is TRBV28, the J gene TRBJ2-7, with D possibly being TRBD1 (6 bases). Germline lookup yields CDR1 MDHEN and CDR2 SYDVKM. Trimming stripped 5 bases from V and 2 bases from J, with 13 bases between. This CDR3 comprises 14 residues. In nucleotides, the CDR3 is TGTGCCAGCAGTCTGCAGGGGCGGGCCTACGAGCAGTACTTC. This codes for CASSLQGRAYEQYF.

J is TRBJ1-2 and V is TRBV5-1, with unresolved D. CDR1 and CDR2 (germline): SGHRS, YFSETQ. The CDR3 totals 15 residues. Trimming removed 4 bases from V and 4 bases from J, with 17 bases in between. Here the CDR3 DNA reads TGCGCCAGCAGCCTAACCCAGGCCTCTGGCTATGGCTACACCTTC. Protein: CASSLTQASGYGYTF.

This chain joins TRBV6-1 and TRBJ1-5, with D perhaps matching TRBD1 (6 bases). This CDR3 is 13 amino acids long. Trimming left V 11 bases short and J 5 bases short, with 16 bases between. Germline-derived CDR1 and CDR2 are MNHNS and SASEGT. CDR3 region: CASHDRSYQPQHF. CDR3 DNA sequence: TGTGCCTCCCACGACAGGTCCTATCAGCCCCAGCATTTT.

The chain links TRBV6-1 to TRBJ1-2; the D is unclear. The ends were cut back, 0 bases at V and 4 bases at J, with 9 bases in the middle. This CDR3 is built from 14 residues. Germline values: CDR1 MNHNS, CDR2 SASEGT. This chain's CDR3 is CASSEASHFYGYTF. The CDR3 nucleotides are TGTGCCAGCAGTGAAGCGTCGCACTTCTATGGCTACACCTTC.

CDR3 protein: CASSSNSGTPLHF. The CDR3 coding sequence is TGTGCCAGCAGCTCTAATTCAGGGACACCCCTCCACTTT. The genes are TRBV11-2 and TRBJ1-6; maybe TRBD1 (5 bases). The V gene lost 4 bases and the J gene lost 11 bases, with 12 bases spanning the gap. Germline CDR1 is SGHAT and CDR2 is FQNNGV. This CDR3 comprises 13 residues.

V gene TRBV6-5 combines with J gene TRBJ2-7; D is undetermined. V was trimmed by 2 bases and J by 6 bases, leaving 17 bases between them. The CDR3 is 15 amino acids. The germline V gene has CDR1 MNHEY and CDR2 SVGAGI. CDR3 in amino acids: CASSYRGEMPCEQYF. For the CDR3, the DNA is TGTGCCAGCAGTTACCGAGGCGAAATGCCCTGCGAGCAGTACTTC.

The table lists this clone with a few counts. The chain uses TRBV4-1 and TRBJ2-7; the D gene is possibly TRBD1 (6 bases). Germline CDR1 is MGHRA and CDR2 is YSYEKL. The CDR3 runs to 16 residues. Trimming removed 0 bases from V and 6 bases from J, with 18 bases in between. For the CDR3, the DNA is TGCGCCAGCAGCCAAGAAGGCTGGACAGTTGGGGGCGAGCAGTACTTC. Its protein is CASSQEGWTVGGEQYF.

This clone came up once. The chain has TRBV2 and TRBJ1-2, with a tentative D call TRBD1 (5 bases). Per the germline V gene, CDR1 is SNHLY and CDR2 is FYNNEI. The CDR3 length is 11 residues. Trimming pared 4 bases from V and 7 bases from J, leaving 7 bases between. The CDR3 DNA sequence: TGTGCCAGCAGTGTCGGGGGTGGCTACACCTTC. This sequence encodes CASSVGGGYTF. Full variable domain (remainder filled in from reference TRBV2 and TRBJ1-2): EPEVTQTPSHQVTQMGQEVILRCVPISNHLYFYWYRQILGQKVEFLVSFYNNEISEKSEIFDDQFSVERPDGSNFTLKIRSTKLEDSAMYFCASSVGGGYTFGSGTRLTVV.